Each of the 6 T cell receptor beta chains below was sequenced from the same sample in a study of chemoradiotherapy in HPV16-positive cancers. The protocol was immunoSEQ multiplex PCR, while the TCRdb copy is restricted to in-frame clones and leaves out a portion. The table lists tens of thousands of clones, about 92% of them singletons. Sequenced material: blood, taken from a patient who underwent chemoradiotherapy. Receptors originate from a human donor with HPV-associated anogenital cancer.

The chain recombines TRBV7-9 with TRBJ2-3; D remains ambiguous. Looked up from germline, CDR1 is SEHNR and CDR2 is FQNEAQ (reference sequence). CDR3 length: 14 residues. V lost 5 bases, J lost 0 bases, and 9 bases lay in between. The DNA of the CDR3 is TGTGCCAGCAGCCCCAACGACAGCACAGATACGCAGTATTTT. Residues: CASSPNDSTDTQYF. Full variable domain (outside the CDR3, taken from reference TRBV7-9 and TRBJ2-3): DTGVSQNPRHKITKRGQNVTFRCDPISEHNRLYWYRQTLGQGPEFLTYFQNEAQLEKSRLLSDRFSAERPKGSFSTLEIQRTEQGDSAMYLCASSPNDSTDTQYFGPGTRLTVL.

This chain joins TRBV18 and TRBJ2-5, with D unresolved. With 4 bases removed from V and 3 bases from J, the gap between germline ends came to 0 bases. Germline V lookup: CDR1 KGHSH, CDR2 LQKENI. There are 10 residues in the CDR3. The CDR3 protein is CASSQETQYF. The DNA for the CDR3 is TGTGCCAGCTCACAAGAGACCCAGTACTTC.

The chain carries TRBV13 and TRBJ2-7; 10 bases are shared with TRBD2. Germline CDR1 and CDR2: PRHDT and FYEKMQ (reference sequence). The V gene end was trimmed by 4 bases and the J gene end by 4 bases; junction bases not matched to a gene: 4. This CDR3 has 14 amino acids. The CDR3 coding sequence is TGTGCCAGCAGCTCGGGACTAGCGTCTTACGAGCAGTACTTC. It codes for CASSSGLASYEQYF. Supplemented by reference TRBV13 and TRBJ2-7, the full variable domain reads AAGVIQSPRHLIKEKRETATLKCYPIPRHDTVYWYQQGPGQDPQFLISFYEKMQSDKGSIPDRFSAQQFSDYHSELNMSSLELGDSALYFCASSSGLASYEQYFGPGTRLTVT.

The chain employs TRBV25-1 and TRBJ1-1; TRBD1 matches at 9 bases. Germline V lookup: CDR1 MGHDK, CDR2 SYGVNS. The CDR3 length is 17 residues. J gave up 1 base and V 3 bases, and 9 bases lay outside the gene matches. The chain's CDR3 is CASSDAPGTGKNTEAFF. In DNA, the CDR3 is TGTGCCAGCAGTGACGCACCAGGGACAGGGAAGAACACTGAAGCTTTCTTT.

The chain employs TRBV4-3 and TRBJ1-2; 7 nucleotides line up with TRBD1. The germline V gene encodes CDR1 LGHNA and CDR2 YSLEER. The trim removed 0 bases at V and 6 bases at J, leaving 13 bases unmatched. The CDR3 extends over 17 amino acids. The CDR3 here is CASSQDLGSGTVNGYTF. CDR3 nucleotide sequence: TGCGCCAGCAGCCAAGATCTCGGTTCCGGGACAGTGAATGGCTACACCTTC.

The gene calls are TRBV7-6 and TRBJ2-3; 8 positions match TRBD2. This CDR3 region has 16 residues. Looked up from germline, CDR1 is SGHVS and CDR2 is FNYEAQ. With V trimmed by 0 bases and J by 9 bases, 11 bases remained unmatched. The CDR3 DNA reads TGTGCCAGCAGCTTAGCGCAAGCGGGAGATGCCGAGACGCAGTATTTT. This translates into CASSLAQAGDAETQYF. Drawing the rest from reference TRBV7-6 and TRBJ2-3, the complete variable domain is GAGVSQSPRYKVTKRGQDVALRCDPISGHVSLYWYRQALGQGPEFLTYFNYEAQQDKSGLPNDRFSAERPEGSISTLTIQRTEQRDSAMYRCASSLAQAGDAETQYFGPGTRLTVL.